The TCR beta chain under discussion was sequenced for a study of lymphopenia after photon versus proton radiotherapy. Study-wide points: Survival link was tested only in deceased patients; proton benefit remains a possibility. Oligoclonal CD8+ Temra expansion after nadir drove photon patients' diversity drop. Photon-treated patients lost naive T cells and TCR diversity; proton-treated stayed stable. Post-nadir TCR diversity decline inversely tracked overall survival among those who died.

Assay: immunoSEQ multiplex PCR; the TCRdb copy retains only in-frame clones and omits some. Of over 50,000 clones in the sample, about 90% are singletons; the top ten hold about 2%. CDR1 LNHDA and CDR2 SQIVND come from the germline V gene (reference sequence). The CDR3 extends over 15 amino acids. V lost 9 bases, J lost 0 bases, and 8 bases stayed unmatched. Turning to this clone: Its antigen is not known.

The TCR originated in a man between 40 and 49 years old with gastric cancer. This chain joins TRBV19 and TRBJ1-3; 7 bases line up with TRBD1. The sequencing used peripheral blood, collected from a patient treated with photon-based radiotherapy. The CDR3 sequence: CASRLDRVSGNTIYF. DNA for the CDR3: TGTGCCAGCCGACTTGACAGGGTCTCTGGAAACACCATATATTTT.